This T cell receptor (beta chain) was obtained from a study of cytomegalovirus exposure and HLA in healthy donors. General study results and limits: In a later analysis, parvovirus B19, influenza, CMV and Epstein-Barr virus appeared linked to several top co-occurrence clusters.

This CDR3 comprises 15 residues. V lost 0 bases and J lost 8; bases outside the gene matches: 7. Per germline, CDR1 SGDLS and CDR2 YYNGEE. For this clone: Its antigen is unidentified.

The PCR made use of 60 Vbeta and 13 Jbeta primers. The data were produced by immunoSEQ multiplex PCR, yet TCRdb's version contains in-frame clones alone and is incomplete. This specimen shows some 96,000 clones; the ten leading clones hold roughly 3.5%. The TCR comes from a woman in her 30s in good health and CMV-seronegative. The chain links TRBV9 to TRBJ2-1; the match to TRBD2 covers 8 bases. Sequences were obtained from PBMCs. The CDR3, as DNA: TGTGCCAGCAGCGTAGCGGGACTAGTAATCTATGAGCAGTTCTTC. Encoded protein: CASSVAGLVIYEQFF. Full variable domain (rest looked up from reference TRBV9 and TRBJ2-1): DSGVTQTPKHLITATGQRVTLRCSPRSGDLSVYWYQQSLDQGLQFLIQYYNGEERAKGNILERFSAQQFPDLHSELNLSSLELGDSALYFCASSVAGLVIYEQFFGPGTRLTVL.